A selection of T cell receptor beta chains follows, all from one sample in a study of blood T cell repertoires in COVID-19. Generated by immunoSEQ multiplex PCR, the TCRdb table keeps only in-frame clones and is missing some. The sample carries roughly 240,000 clones, approximately 80% recorded once. The sequenced sample consisted of peripheral blood. The source is an elderly woman with acute or convalescent COVID-19. Each CDR3 is given without its conserved first and last residue.

>TRBV4-1|TRBJ1-5
ASSQVSSGFGNQPQH
>TRBV7-2|TRBJ2-7
ASSQTPSYEQY
>TRBV2|TRBJ1-6
ASRQDRGISPLH
>TRBV12-3/TRBV12-4|TRBJ1-1
ASTYRANTEAF
>TRBV7-3|TRBJ2-1
ASSLTGRDNEQF
>TRBV2|TRBJ1-1
ASRRSNTEAF
>TRBV7-3|TRBJ2-7
ASSSFDGYEQY
>TRBV14|TRBJ2-6
ASSPGTGGLGANVLT
>TRBV11-2|TRBJ2-7
ASSQRTPEEQY
>TRBV24-1|TRBJ1-1
ATSDSDRDCDTEAF
>TRBV20-1|TRBJ1-5
SASTGTLGQPQH
>TRBV3-1/TRBV3-2|TRBJ2-1
ASSQILQLALNEQF
>TRBV4-3|TRBJ2-1
ASSQSGRPEQF
>TRBV5-4|TRBJ2-3
ASSSSWTYQDTQY
>TRBV9|TRBJ2-3
ASSVTSGNTDTQY
>TRBV7-8|TRBJ1-2
ASSPQEVSYGYT
>TRBV14|TRBJ2-5
ASSQKTGGETQY
>TRBV29-1|TRBJ2-3
SVERTGLTDTQY
>TRBV27|TRBJ1-1
ASRRAGQGMNTEAF
>TRBV10-3|TRBJ1-1
AISKSEGGGTEAF
>TRBV4-1|TRBJ2-7
ASSQAPLAGVNYEQY